The rows below give T cell receptor beta chains drawn from one sample of a study of T cell changes during pregnancy in multiple sclerosis. Assay: immunoSEQ multiplex PCR; the TCRdb copy retains only in-frame clones and omits some. This table has 65,000 to 95,000 clones, 90% to 95% appearing once. The starting material was peripheral blood, obtained after pregnancy. The receptor source for this set is a female donor in good health, enrolled as a control in a pregnancy study. Both conserved end residues are part of each CDR3. A D gene is named only where the DNA matches it firmly. Clone size appears in some rows only: once, few, many, or a class for an expanded clone.

>TRBJ2-7|.|TRBV28|TRBD1
CASRTGDEQYF
TGTGCCAGCAGGACAGGGGACGAGCAGTACTTC
>TRBJ2-1|.|TRBV27|TRBD2
CASSLVAGGPLAYNEQFF
TGTGCCAGCAGTTTGGTAGCGGGAGGGCCGCTCGCCTACAATGAGCAGTTCTTC
>TRBJ2-7|.|TRBV4-2|TRBD1
CASSQEGDSRTYEQYF
TGTGCCAGCAGCCAAGAGGGGGACAGCCGAACCTACGAGCAGTACTTC
>TRBJ2-1|.|TRBV28|.
CASSLRYEQFF
TGTGCCAGCAGTTTGCGCTATGAGCAGTTCTTC
>TRBJ1-5|.|TRBV5-8|TRBD1
CASSVNTGTGNQPQHF
TGTGCCAGCAGCGTGAACACCGGGACAGGGAATCAGCCCCAGCATTTT
>TRBJ1-6|.|TRBV18|TRBD1
CASVQGTERSPLHF
TGTGCCAGCGTGCAGGGGACAGAGAGATCACCCCTCCACTTT
>TRBJ2-7|.|TRBV5-4|.
CASSHGGGITYEQYF
TGTGCCAGCAGCCATGGGGGGGGCATTACCTACGAGCAGTACTTC
>TRBJ2-1|.|TRBV5-1|TRBD2
CASSLTSGGPGEQFF
TGCGCCAGCAGCTTGACTAGCGGGGGGCCCGGTGAGCAGTTCTTC
>TRBJ2-2|.|TRBV11-3|TRBD2
CASSGPLAGGFTGELFF
TGTGCCAGCAGTGGCCCGCTAGCGGGGGGATTCACCGGGGAGCTGTTTTTT
>TRBJ2-5|.|TRBV5-4|TRBD2
CASRRTSGGKETQYF
TGTGCCAGCAGGCGGACTAGCGGGGGCAAAGAGACCCAGTACTTC
>TRBJ1-1|once|TRBV4-1|TRBD1
CASSLEDRGSTEAFF
TGCGCCAGCAGCCTAGAGGACAGGGGGTCCACTGAAGCTTTCTTT
>TRBJ2-1|.|TRBV10-2|TRBD1
CASSNRDRSNEQFF
TGCGCCAGCAGTAACCGGGACAGAAGCAATGAGCAGTTCTTC
>TRBJ1-5|.|TRBV2|.
CASSSYQYQPQHF
TGTGCCAGCAGTTCCTATCAATATCAGCCCCAGCATTTT
>TRBJ2-7|.|TRBV27|.
CASSSQHNPYEQYF
TGTGCCAGCAGTTCCCAACATAATCCGTACGAGCAGTACTTC
>TRBJ2-7|.|TRBV29-1|TRBD1
CSVENRGRNYEQYF
TGCAGCGTTGAGAACAGGGGGCGCAACTACGAGCAGTACTTC
>TRBJ2-5|.|TRBV29-1|.
CSAQGGAETQYF
TGCAGCGCTCAAGGCGGGGCAGAGACCCAGTACTTC
>TRBJ2-7|few|TRBV11-2|TRBD1
CASSLGSGGISSYEQYF
TGTGCCAGCAGCCTAGGATCAGGGGGAATCAGCTCCTACGAGCAGTACTTC
>TRBJ2-7|.|TRBV4-1|TRBD1
CAWRSKGQYTYEQYF
TGCGCCTGGCGCTCAAAGGGACAGTATACCTACGAGCAGTACTTC
>TRBJ2-5|once|TRBV6-5|TRBD2
CASSYSTLAAQETQYF
TGTGCCAGCAGTTACTCGACCCTAGCGGCCCAAGAGACCCAGTACTTC
>TRBJ1-1|.|TRBV5-8|.
CASRDTQNTEAFF
TGTGCCAGTAGGGACACCCAGAACACTGAAGCTTTCTTT
>TRBJ2-7|.|TRBV9|TRBD2
CASSVAGGLDEQYF
TGTGCCAGCAGCGTAGCGGGAGGGTTAGACGAGCAGTACTTC
>TRBJ2-7|.|TRBV19|.
CASSPWTGRGAYEQYF
TGTGCCAGTAGTCCATGGACAGGGAGGGGGGCCTACGAGCAGTACTTC
>TRBJ2-1|.|TRBV14|.
CASSHTAGEQFF
TGTGCCAGCAGCCACACCGCAGGTGAGCAGTTCTTC
>TRBJ1-6|few|TRBV2|.
CASTRTGYNSPLHF
TGTGCCAGCACCCGGACTGGTTATAATTCACCCCTCCACTTT
>TRBJ2-2|.|TRBV29-1|TRBD1
CSVRPWGQGRTGELFF
TGCAGCGTCCGACCCTGGGGACAGGGGCGGACCGGGGAGCTGTTTTTT
>TRBJ1-1|.|TRBV11-2|TRBD1
CASSPRGRLNAEAFF
TGTGCCAGCAGCCCTAGGGGGCGCTTGAACGCTGAAGCTTTCTTT
>TRBJ2-2|.|TRBV7-9|.
CASSWSGSTGELFF
TGTGCCAGCAGCTGGTCGGGGTCGACCGGGGAGCTGTTTTTT
>TRBJ2-3|.|TRBV27|.
CASRGLFTDTQYF
TGTGCCAGCAGGGGACTCTTCACAGATACGCAGTATTTT
>TRBJ2-7|.|TRBV6-5|.
CASSLTSPGPYEQYF
TGTGCCAGCAGTCTAACTAGCCCCGGCCCCTACGAGCAGTACTTC
>TRBJ1-2|.|TRBV7-9|TRBD1
CASSLGQGRYTF
TGTGCCAGCAGCTTAGGACAGGGGCGCTACACCTTC
>TRBJ2-7|once|TRBV7-2|.
CASSLGGSPTYEQYF
TGTGCCAGCAGCTTAGGAGGTTCCCCGACCTACGAGCAGTACTTC
>TRBJ1-1|.|TRBV5-6|.
CASSLPNMNTEAFF
TGTGCCAGCAGCTTGCCAAACATGAACACTGAAGCTTTCTTT
>TRBJ1-1|few|TRBV29-1|.
CSAVTTMNTEAFF
TGCAGCGCCGTTACAACCATGAACACTGAAGCTTTCTTT
>TRBJ2-7|.|TRBV6-1|.
CASGRDVYEQYF
TGTGCCAGCGGCAGGGATGTCTACGAGCAGTACTTC
>TRBJ1-1|.|TRBV9|TRBD1
CASSGDGTGVFSWTEAFF
TGTGCCAGCAGCGGGGACGGGACAGGGGTATTTAGTTGGACTGAAGCTTTCTTT
>TRBJ2-7|.|TRBV30|TRBD1
CAWTKGASYEQYF
TGTGCCTGGACTAAGGGGGCTAGCTACGAGCAGTACTTC
>TRBJ1-1|.|TRBV19|.
CASIPEEAPNTEAFF
TGTGCCAGTATCCCCGAGGAGGCCCCGAACACTGAAGCTTTCTTT
>TRBJ1-1|.|TRBV10-3|.
CATRRGGTEAFF
TGTGCCACCCGTCGAGGGGGCACTGAAGCTTTCTTT